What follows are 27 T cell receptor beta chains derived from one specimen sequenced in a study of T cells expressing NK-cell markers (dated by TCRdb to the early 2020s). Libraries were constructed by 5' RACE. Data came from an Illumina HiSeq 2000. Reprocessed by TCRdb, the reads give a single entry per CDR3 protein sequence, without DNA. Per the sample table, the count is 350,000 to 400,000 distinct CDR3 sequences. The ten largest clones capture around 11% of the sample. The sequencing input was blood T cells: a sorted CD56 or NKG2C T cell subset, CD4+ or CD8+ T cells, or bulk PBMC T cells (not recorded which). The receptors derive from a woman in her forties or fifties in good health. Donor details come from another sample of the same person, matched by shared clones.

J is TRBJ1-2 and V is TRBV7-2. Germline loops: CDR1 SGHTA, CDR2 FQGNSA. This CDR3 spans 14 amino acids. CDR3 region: CASSLARTNYGYTF.

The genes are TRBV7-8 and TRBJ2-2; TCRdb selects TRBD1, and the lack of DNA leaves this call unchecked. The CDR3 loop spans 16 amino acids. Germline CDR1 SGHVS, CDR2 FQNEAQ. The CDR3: CASSLGNRVYTGELFF. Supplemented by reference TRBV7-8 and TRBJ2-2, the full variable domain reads GAGVSQSPRYKVAKRGQDVALRCDPISGHVSLFWYQQALGQGPEFLTYFQNEAQLDKSGLPSDRFFAERPEGSVSTLKIQRTQQEDSAVYLCASSLGNRVYTGELFFGEGSRLTVL.

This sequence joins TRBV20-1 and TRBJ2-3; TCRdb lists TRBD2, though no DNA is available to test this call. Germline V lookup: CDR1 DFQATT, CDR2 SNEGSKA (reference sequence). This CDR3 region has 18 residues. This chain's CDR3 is CSAREGLAASRGADTQYF.

CDR3 residues: CASSAGYIQYF. This chain links TRBV14 with TRBJ2-4; without DNA, the TCRdb call of TRBD1 cannot be checked. Germline values: CDR1 SGHDN, CDR2 FVKESK. CDR3 length: 11 amino acids. The variable domain in full, with the rest retrieved from reference TRBV14 and TRBJ2-4, is EAGVTQFPSHSVIEKGQTVTLRCDPISGHDNLYWYRRVMGKEIKFLLHFVKESKQDESGMPNNRFLAERTGGTYSTLKVQPAELEDSGVYFCASSAGYIQYFGAGTRLSVL.

CDR3 residues: CSASDSLGSGYTF. The genes are TRBV20-1 and TRBJ1-2; TCRdb's assignment of TRBD1 cannot be checked, as there is no DNA. CDR3 size: 13 residues. Germline CDR1 is DFQATT and CDR2 is SNEGSKA (reference sequence).

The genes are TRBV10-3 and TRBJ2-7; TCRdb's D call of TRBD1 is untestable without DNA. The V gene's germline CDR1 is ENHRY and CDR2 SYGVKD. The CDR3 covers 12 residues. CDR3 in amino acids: CAISEVGTEQYF.

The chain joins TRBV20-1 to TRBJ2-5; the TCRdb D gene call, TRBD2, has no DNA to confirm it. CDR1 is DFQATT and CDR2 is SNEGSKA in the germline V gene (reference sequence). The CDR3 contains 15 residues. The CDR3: CSARATAGGWKTQYF.

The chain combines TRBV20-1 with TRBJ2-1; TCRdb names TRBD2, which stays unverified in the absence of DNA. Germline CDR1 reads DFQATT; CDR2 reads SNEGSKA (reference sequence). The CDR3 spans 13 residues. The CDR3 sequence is CRLGLATYNEQFF.

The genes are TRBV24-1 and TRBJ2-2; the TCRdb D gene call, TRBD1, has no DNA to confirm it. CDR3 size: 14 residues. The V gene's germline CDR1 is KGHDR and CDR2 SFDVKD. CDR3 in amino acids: CATGSGTATGELFF.

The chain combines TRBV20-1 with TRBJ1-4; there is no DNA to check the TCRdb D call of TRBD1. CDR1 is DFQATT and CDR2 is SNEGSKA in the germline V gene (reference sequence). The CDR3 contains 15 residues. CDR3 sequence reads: CSAKSGTGRSEKLFF.

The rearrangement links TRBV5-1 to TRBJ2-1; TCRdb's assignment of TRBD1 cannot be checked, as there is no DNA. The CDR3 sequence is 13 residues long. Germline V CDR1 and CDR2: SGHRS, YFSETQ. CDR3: CASSFLDNNEQFF.

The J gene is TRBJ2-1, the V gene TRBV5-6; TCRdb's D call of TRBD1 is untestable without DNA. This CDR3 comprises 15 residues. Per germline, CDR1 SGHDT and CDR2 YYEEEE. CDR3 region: CASSSGTGIYNEQFF.

CDR3 loop: CAIPLPGKNIQYF. The rearrangement links TRBV10-3 to TRBJ2-4; the D gene TCRdb calls, TRBD1, cannot be checked with no DNA. The CDR3 extends over 13 amino acids. Germline loops: CDR1 ENHRY, CDR2 SYGVKD.

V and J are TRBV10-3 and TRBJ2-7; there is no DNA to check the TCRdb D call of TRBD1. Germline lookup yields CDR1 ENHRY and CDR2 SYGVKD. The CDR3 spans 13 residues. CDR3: CAITGEGTYEQYF.

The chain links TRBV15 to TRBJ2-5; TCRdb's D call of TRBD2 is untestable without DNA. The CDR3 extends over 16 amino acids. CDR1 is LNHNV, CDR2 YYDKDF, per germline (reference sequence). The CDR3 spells CATRVGFRTLQETQYF.

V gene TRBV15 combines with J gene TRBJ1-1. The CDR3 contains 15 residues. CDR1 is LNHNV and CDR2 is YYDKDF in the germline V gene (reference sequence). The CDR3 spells CATSRDPGFTTEAFF.

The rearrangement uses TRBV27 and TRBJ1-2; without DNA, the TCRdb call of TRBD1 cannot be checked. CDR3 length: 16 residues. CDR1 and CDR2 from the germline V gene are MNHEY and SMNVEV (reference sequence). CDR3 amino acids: CASSTLAQGTDYGYTF.

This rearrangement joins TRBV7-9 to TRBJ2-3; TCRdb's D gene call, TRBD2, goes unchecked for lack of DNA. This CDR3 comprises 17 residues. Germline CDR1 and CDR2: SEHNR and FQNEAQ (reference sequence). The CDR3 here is CASSPRAASGNADTQYF.

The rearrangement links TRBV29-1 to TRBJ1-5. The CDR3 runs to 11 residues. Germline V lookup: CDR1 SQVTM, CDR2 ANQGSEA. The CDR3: CSAGDDQPQHF.

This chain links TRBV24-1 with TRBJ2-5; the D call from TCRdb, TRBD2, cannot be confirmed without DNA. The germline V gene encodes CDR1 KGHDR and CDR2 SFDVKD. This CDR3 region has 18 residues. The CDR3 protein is CATSDLARGDSGIETQYF.

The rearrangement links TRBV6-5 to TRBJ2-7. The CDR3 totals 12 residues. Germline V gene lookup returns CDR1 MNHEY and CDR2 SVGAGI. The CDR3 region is CATRRDAYEQYF.

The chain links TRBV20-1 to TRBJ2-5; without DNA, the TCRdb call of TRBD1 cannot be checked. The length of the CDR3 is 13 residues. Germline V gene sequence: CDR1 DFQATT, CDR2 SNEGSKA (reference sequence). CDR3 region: CSAPRDRGETQYF.

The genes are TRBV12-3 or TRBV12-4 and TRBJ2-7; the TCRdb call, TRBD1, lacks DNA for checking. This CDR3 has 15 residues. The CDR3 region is CASRELGQGMGEQYF.

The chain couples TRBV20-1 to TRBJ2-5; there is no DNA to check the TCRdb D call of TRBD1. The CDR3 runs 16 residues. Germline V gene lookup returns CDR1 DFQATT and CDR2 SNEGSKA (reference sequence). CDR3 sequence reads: CSARGPTRGDFGTQYF.

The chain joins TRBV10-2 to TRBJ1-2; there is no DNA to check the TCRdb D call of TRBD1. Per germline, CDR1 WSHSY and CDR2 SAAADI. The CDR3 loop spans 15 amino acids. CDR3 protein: CASSESMDRRMGYTF.

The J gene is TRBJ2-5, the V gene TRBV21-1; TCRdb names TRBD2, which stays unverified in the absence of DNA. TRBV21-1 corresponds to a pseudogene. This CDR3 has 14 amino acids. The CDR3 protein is CASSKGLAVETQYF.

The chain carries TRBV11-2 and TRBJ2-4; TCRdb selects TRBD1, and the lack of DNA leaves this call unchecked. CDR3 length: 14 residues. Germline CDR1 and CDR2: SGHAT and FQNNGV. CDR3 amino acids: CASSTPTSFDIQYF.